Listed below are T cell receptor beta chains from one sample, sequenced in a study of CXCR3-negative and CXCR3-positive naive CD8 T cells. TCRdb reprocessed the 5' RACE reads and stores each CDR3 protein as one record, lacking DNA. This table holds about 130,000 distinct CDR3 sequences. Sequencing was carried out using naive CXCR3- CD8+ T cells from blood. These receptors all come from a human donor in good health. Some clones in this sample may be carry-over from other donors' samples. The CDR3 runs from the conserved cysteine through the conserved F or W.

j_call v_call cdr3_aa
TRBJ2-6 TRBV27 CAVGVSGANVLTF
TRBJ2-3 TRBV4-2 CASSQGMPSTDTQYF
TRBJ2-1 TRBV27 CASRVAGGLNEQFF
TRBJ2-1 TRBV23-1 CASSQKRGQVQSCEQFF
TRBJ1-1 TRBV5-1 CASSLHTGSNTEAFF
TRBJ2-3 TRBV6-6 CASSYLSFSTDTQYF
TRBJ2-3 TRBV7-6 CASSLIEGSTDTQYF
TRBJ2-7 TRBV6-5 CASSYSSDPYEQYF
TRBJ2-2 TRBV7-9 CASSPSHPPLDGELFF
TRBJ1-2 TRBV10-3 CAISESGDYYGYTF
TRBJ2-3 TRBV25-1 CASSGHGSSAQYF
TRBJ2-7 TRBV29-1 CSTTGLSGEQYF
TRBJ2-7 TRBV28 CASTEGDEQYF
TRBJ2-3 TRBV7-2 CASSPFAGGRGTDTQYF
TRBJ1-1 TRBV4-2 CASSQSQGAGTEAFF
TRBJ2-5 TRBV7-9 CASSAQETQYF
TRBJ2-7 TRBV27 CASSFADSTYEQYF
TRBJ2-5 TRBV12-3/TRBV12-4 CASSLGRRETQYF
TRBJ2-3 TRBV7-6 CASSPGTSSDTQYF
TRBJ2-1 TRBV28 CATRQDYNEQFF
TRBJ2-5 TRBV7-8 CASSLALEREMETQYF
TRBJ1-2 TRBV12-3/TRBV12-4 CASSFQGNYGYTF
TRBJ2-1 TRBV12-3/TRBV12-4 CASSFGSSQGEQFF
TRBJ2-1 TRBV2 CASRDSSYNEQFF
TRBJ2-7 TRBV30 CAWSSTGALYYEQYF
TRBJ2-1 TRBV9 CASSDRDSHNEQFF